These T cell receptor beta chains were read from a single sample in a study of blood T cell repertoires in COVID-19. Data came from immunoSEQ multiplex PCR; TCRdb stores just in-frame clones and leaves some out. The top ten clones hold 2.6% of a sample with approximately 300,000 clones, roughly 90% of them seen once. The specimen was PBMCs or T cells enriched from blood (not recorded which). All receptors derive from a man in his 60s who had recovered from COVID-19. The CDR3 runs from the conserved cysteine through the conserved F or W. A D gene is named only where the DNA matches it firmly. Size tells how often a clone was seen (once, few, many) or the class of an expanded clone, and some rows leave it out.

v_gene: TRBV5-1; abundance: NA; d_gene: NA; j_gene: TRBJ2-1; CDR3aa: CASSLGQKPNEQFF; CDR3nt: TGCGCCAGCAGCTTGGGCCAGAAACCCAATGAGCAGTTCTTC
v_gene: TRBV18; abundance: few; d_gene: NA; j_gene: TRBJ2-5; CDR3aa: CASSPRQQETQYF; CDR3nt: TGTGCCAGCTCACCACGTCAGCAAGAGACCCAGTACTTC
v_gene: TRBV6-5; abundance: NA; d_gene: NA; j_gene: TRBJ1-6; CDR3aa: CASSLEVSPLHF; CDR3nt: TGTGCCAGCAGTTTAGAGGTTTCACCCCTCCACTTT
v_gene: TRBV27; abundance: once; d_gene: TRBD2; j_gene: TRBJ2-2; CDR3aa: CASSLWVAGENTGELFF; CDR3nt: TGTGCCAGCAGTTTATGGGTAGCGGGGGAGAACACCGGGGAGCTGTTTTTT
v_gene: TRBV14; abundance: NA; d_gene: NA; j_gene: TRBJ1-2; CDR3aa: CASSQDPVHYGYTF; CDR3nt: TGTGCCAGCAGCCAAGATCCAGTTCACTATGGCTACACCTTC
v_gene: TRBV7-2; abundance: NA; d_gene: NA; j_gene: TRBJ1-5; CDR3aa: CASSKGSGGNNQPQHF; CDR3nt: TGTGCCAGCAGCAAGGGGTCTGGTGGGAACAATCAGCCCCAGCATTTT
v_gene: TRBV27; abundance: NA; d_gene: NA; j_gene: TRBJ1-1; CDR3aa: CASSLRGSEAFF; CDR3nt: TGTGCCAGCAGTTTGAGAGGGTCGGAAGCTTTCTTT
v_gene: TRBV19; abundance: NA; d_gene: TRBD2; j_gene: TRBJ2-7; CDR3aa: CASSPGGGRAYEQYF; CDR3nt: TGTGCCAGTAGTCCCGGGGGCGGGAGGGCCTACGAGCAGTACTTC
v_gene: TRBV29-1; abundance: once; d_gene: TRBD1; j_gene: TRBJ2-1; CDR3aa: CSVAAGTGGYNEQFF; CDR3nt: TGCAGCGTGGCCGCGGGGACAGGGGGTTACAATGAGCAGTTCTTC
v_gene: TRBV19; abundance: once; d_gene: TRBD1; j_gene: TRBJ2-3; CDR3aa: CASSPWTGRTDTQYF; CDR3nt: TGTGCCAGTAGTCCTTGGACAGGGAGAACAGATACGCAGTATTTT
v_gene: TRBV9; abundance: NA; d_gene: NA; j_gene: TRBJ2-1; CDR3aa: CASSVSGTTYNEQFF; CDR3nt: TGTGCCAGCAGCGTGAGCGGGACAACCTACAATGAGCAGTTCTTC
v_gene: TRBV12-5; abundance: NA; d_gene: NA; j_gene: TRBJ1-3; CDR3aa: CASGSVNTIYF; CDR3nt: TGTGCTAGTGGGTCTGTAAACACCATATATTTT
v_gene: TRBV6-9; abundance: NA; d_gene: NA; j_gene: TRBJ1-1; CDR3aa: CASSFYGGDTEAFF; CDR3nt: TGTGCCAGCAGTTTCTACGGGGGGGACACTGAAGCTTTCTTT
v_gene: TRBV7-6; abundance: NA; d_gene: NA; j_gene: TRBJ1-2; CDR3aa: CASSSLGGGYGYTF; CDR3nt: TGTGCCAGCAGCTCCCTCGGGGGGGGGTATGGCTACACCTTC
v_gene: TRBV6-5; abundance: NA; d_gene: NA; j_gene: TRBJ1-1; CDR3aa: CASLPGGRTEAFF; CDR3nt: TGTGCCAGCTTACCGGGGGGACGTACTGAAGCTTTCTTT
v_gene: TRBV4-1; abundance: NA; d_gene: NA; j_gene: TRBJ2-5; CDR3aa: CASSLTSPTKSGETQYF; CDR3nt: TGCGCCAGCAGCCTCACGTCACCCACTAAATCAGGGGAGACCCAGTACTTC
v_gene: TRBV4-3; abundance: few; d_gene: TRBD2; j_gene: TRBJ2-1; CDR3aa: CASSQGTSGLGNEQFF; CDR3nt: TGCGCCAGCAGCCAAGGTACTAGCGGGCTTGGGAATGAGCAGTTCTTC
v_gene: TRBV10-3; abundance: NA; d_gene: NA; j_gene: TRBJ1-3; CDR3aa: CAISEFQGKNTIYF; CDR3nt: TGTGCCATCAGTGAGTTCCAGGGGAAGAACACCATATATTTT
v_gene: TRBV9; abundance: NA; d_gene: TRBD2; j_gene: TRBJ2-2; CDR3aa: CASSGKRGGFNTGELFF; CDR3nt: TGTGCCAGCAGCGGAAAGCGGGGGGGGTTCAACACCGGGGAGCTGTTTTTT
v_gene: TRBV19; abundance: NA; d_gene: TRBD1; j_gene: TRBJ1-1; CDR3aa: CASSPPMGTGPPGTEAFF; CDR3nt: TGTGCCAGTAGTCCACCGATGGGGACAGGCCCTCCGGGCACTGAAGCTTTCTTT
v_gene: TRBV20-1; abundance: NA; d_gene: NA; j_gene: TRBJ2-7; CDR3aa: CSASGGSSYEQYF; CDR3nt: TGCAGTGCTAGTGGTGGGAGCTCCTACGAGCAGTACTTC
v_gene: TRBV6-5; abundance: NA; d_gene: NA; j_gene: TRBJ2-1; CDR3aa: CASRLYTYNEQFF; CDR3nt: TGTGCCAGCAGACTTTATACCTACAATGAGCAGTTCTTC
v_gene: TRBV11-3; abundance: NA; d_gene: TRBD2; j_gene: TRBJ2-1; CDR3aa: CASRSGRADNEQFF; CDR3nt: TGTGCCAGCAGGAGCGGGAGGGCGGACAATGAGCAGTTCTTC
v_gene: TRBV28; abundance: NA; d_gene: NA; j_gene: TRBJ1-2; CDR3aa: CASSTRGQINYGYTF; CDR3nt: TGTGCCAGCAGCACTAGAGGTCAAATTAACTATGGCTACACCTTC
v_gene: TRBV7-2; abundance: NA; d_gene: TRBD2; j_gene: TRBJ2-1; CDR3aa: CASSPKGTSGASYNEQFF; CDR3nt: TGTGCCAGCAGCCCCAAAGGGACTAGCGGAGCCTCCTACAATGAGCAGTTCTTC
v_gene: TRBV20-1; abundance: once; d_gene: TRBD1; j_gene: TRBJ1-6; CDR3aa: CSASVGTGNSPLHF; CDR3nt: TGCAGTGCTAGTGTCGGGACAGGGAATTCACCCCTCCACTTT
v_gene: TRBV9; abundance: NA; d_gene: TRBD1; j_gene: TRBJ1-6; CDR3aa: CASSPTLGGPSGLFSPLHF; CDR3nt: TGTGCCAGCAGCCCAACCTTAGGGGGCCCATCGGGACTTTTTTCACCCCTCCACTTT
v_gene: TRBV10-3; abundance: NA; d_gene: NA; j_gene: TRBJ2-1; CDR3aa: CAISESITGVSNEQFF; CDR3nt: TGTGCCATCAGTGAGTCAATAACGGGAGTTAGCAATGAGCAGTTCTTC